These T cell receptor beta chains were read from a single sample in a study of T cells in Graves' hyperthyroidism and ophthalmopathy. A single record per CDR3 protein comes from TCRdb applying MiXCR to the multiplex PCR reads. The table records some 740,000 distinct CDR3 sequences, about 14% of them present only once. The sample was blood. The receptors stem from a woman aged 18-29 years with Graves' hyperthyroidism. Both conserved end residues are part of each CDR3. The order of the fields is CDR3 protein, CDR3 DNA, D gene, clone size, J gene, V gene. D genes are given only for firm matches. Size tells how often a clone was seen (once, few, many) or the class of an expanded clone, and some rows leave it out.

CDR3: CASSLGPGTGDVEQYF; DNA: TGTGCCAGCAGTTTAGGGCCTGGGACAGGGGATGTCGAGCAGTACTTC; D: TRBD1; size: -; J: TRBJ2-7; V: TRBV6-2/TRBV6-3
CDR3: CVSSPGAHDYEQYF; DNA: TGTGTCAGCAGCCCTGGGGCCCATGACTACGAGCAGTACTTC; D: -; size: -; J: TRBJ2-7; V: TRBV11-2
CDR3: CASSFLAEVGGEQYF; DNA: TGTGCCAGCAGTTTCTTAGCGGAAGTTGGGGGCGAGCAGTACTTC; D: -; size: -; J: TRBJ2-7; V: TRBV12-3/TRBV12-4
CDR3: CASSQAPTGKKSEQYF; DNA: TGTGCCAGCAGCCAAGCCCCGACAGGGAAGAAGAGCGAGCAGTACTTC; D: TRBD1; size: few; J: TRBJ2-7; V: TRBV14
CDR3: CASSLFSGSNTGELFF; DNA: TGTGCCAGCAGTCTATTTAGCGGGAGTAACACCGGGGAGCTGTTTTTT; D: TRBD2; size: many; J: TRBJ2-2; V: TRBV6-4
CDR3: CASTHREVAGELFF; DNA: TGTGCCAGTACCCACAGGGAGGTCGCCGGGGAGCTGTTTTTT; D: -; size: -; J: TRBJ2-2; V: TRBV19
CDR3: CASSWRLAGVVEQFF; DNA: TGTGCCAGTAGTTGGCGGCTAGCGGGAGTTGTTGAGCAGTTCTTC; D: TRBD2; size: -; J: TRBJ2-1; V: TRBV19
CDR3: CSATDGPNEKLFF; DNA: TGCAGTGCAACCGACGGTCCTAATGAAAAACTGTTTTTT; D: -; size: -; J: TRBJ1-4; V: TRBV20-1
CDR3: CASSLSQGNQPQHF; DNA: TGTGCCAGCTCACTATCACAGGGGAATCAGCCCCAGCATTTT; D: TRBD1; size: many; J: TRBJ1-5; V: TRBV7-9
CDR3: CASSQSSGSAAYEQYF; DNA: TGCGCCAGCAGCCAATCTAGCGGATCGGCCGCCTACGAGCAGTACTTC; D: TRBD2; size: few; J: TRBJ2-7; V: TRBV4-3
CDR3: CASSLGGWGQGTHGYTF; DNA: TGTGCCAGCAGCTTGGGGGGTTGGGGACAGGGGACCCATGGCTACACCTTC; D: TRBD1; size: many; J: TRBJ1-2; V: TRBV11-2
CDR3: CSAPGTGTNEEQYF; DNA: TGCAGTGCCCCCGGGACCGGGACTAATGAGGAGCAGTACTTC; D: TRBD2; size: many; J: TRBJ2-7; V: TRBV20-1
CDR3: CASSLRSSVPYF; DNA: TGTGCCAGCAGCTTACGGTCGTCAGTGCCGTACTTC; D: -; size: many; J: TRBJ2-7; V: TRBV7-2
CDR3: CASNFLRQGINEQFF; DNA: TGTGCCAGCAATTTTCTAAGACAGGGGATCAATGAGCAGTTCTTC; D: TRBD1; size: -; J: TRBJ2-1; V: TRBV28
CDR3: CASSPGLRTGRQPQHF; DNA: TGTGCCAGCAGTCCCGGCTTGAGGACAGGGCGTCAGCCCCAGCATTTT; D: TRBD1; size: few; J: TRBJ1-5; V: TRBV28
CDR3: CASSLLGRYNSPLHF; DNA: TGTGCCAGCAGTTTGCTCGGACGTTATAATTCACCCCTCCACTTT; D: -; size: -; J: TRBJ1-6; V: TRBV28
CDR3: CASSLYSRGGGEDEQYF; DNA: TGTGCCAGCAGTTTATACTCCCGCGGGGGGGGAGAGGACGAGCAGTACTTC; D: TRBD2; size: many; J: TRBJ2-7; V: TRBV28
CDR3: CASSYSGLSGRAGGNEQFF; DNA: TGTGCCAGCAGTTACTCGGGTTTAAGCGGGAGGGCCGGAGGGAATGAGCAGTTCTTC; D: TRBD2; size: -; J: TRBJ2-1; V: TRBV6-5
CDR3: CASSPTPGGREKLFF; DNA: TGTGCCAGCAGTCCTACCCCAGGGGGCAGGGAAAAACTGTTTTTT; D: TRBD1; size: -; J: TRBJ1-4; V: TRBV12-3/TRBV12-4
CDR3: CSARDPGLAGVTQYF; DNA: TGCAGTGCTAGAGACCCCGGACTAGCGGGAGTTACGCAGTATTTT; D: TRBD2; size: many; J: TRBJ2-3; V: TRBV20-1
CDR3: CSVTGGLGEQFF; DNA: TGCAGCGTTACCGGGGGGCTAGGTGAGCAGTTCTTC; D: -; size: many; J: TRBJ2-1; V: TRBV29-1
CDR3: CSCAGGPYEQYF; DNA: TGCAGTTGCGCTGGGGGGCCCTACGAGCAGTACTTC; D: -; size: -; J: TRBJ2-7; V: TRBV29-1
CDR3: CASSPGGRKVNTEAFF; DNA: TGTGCCAGCAGCCCCGGGGGGCGGAAGGTGAACACTGAAGCTTTCTTT; D: -; size: many; J: TRBJ1-1; V: TRBV13
CDR3: CASSQVSAGVDNEQFF; DNA: TGTGCCAGCAGCCAAGTGTCGGCGGGAGTGGACAATGAGCAGTTCTTC; D: TRBD2; size: -; J: TRBJ2-1; V: TRBV4-2
CDR3: CAWSVGQGSTDTQYF; DNA: TGTGCCTGGAGTGTCGGACAGGGAAGCACAGATACGCAGTATTTT; D: TRBD1; size: many; J: TRBJ2-3; V: TRBV30
CDR3: CASTLRGAPSGNSPLHF; DNA: TGTGCCAGCACTTTACGGGGGGCCCCCTCTGGGAATTCACCCCTCCACTTT; D: -; size: -; J: TRBJ1-6; V: TRBV6-9
CDR3: CASMRDRMSWPQHF; DNA: TGTGCCAGCATGAGGGACAGAATGAGTTGGCCCCAGCATTTT; D: TRBD1; size: -; J: TRBJ1-5; V: TRBV6-1
CDR3: CASSYPDNTEAFF; DNA: TGTGCCAGCAGTTACCCTGACAACACTGAAGCTTTCTTT; D: -; size: -; J: TRBJ1-1; V: TRBV6-2/TRBV6-3
CDR3: CASSVESQPRNTIYF; DNA: TGTGCCAGCAGCGTAGAATCCCAACCGAGGAACACCATATATTTT; D: -; size: few; J: TRBJ1-3; V: TRBV9
CDR3: CASSGGGGRWEQYF; DNA: TGTGCCAGCAGCGGCGGGGGGGGGAGATGGGAGCAGTACTTC; D: TRBD2; size: few; J: TRBJ2-7; V: TRBV9
CDR3: CASSQKSPRSYNEQFF; DNA: TGTGCCAGCAGCCAAAAAAGCCCTCGCTCCTACAATGAGCAGTTCTTC; D: -; size: -; J: TRBJ2-1; V: TRBV3-1
CDR3: CASSPSRQGWTGELLF; DNA: TGTGCCAGCAGCCCGTCGCGACAGGGTTGGACCGGGGAGCTGCTTTTT; D: TRBD1; size: once; J: TRBJ2-2; V: TRBV7-8
CDR3: CASSAGTLYSYEQYF; DNA: TGTGCCAGCTCGGCCGGGACACTATACTCCTACGAGCAGTACTTC; D: -; size: many; J: TRBJ2-7; V: TRBV18
CDR3: CASSLGGSDSYEQYF; DNA: TGCGCCAGCAGCTTGGGCGGGAGCGATTCCTACGAGCAGTACTTC; D: TRBD2; size: many; J: TRBJ2-7; V: TRBV5-1
CDR3: CSARDFRDQYRELFF; DNA: TGCAGTGCTAGAGACTTCCGGGACCAATACCGGGAACTGTTTTTT; D: -; size: -; J: TRBJ2-2; V: TRBV20-1
CDR3: CASSYSRETVTNQPQHF; DNA: TGTGCCAGCAGTTACTCAAGGGAGACCGTAACTAATCAGCCCCAGCATTTT; D: -; size: many; J: TRBJ1-5; V: TRBV6-2/TRBV6-3
CDR3: CASSLFMQGASNQPQHF; DNA: TGTGCCAGTAGTCTATTTATGCAGGGGGCAAGCAATCAGCCCCAGCATTTT; D: TRBD1; size: -; J: TRBJ1-5; V: TRBV19
CDR3: CASRTLGIQETQYF; DNA: TGTGCCAGCAGGACGTTAGGGATCCAAGAGACCCAGTACTTC; D: -; size: many; J: TRBJ2-5; V: TRBV6-2/TRBV6-3
CDR3: CASSIRPGDSNQPQHF; DNA: TGTGCCAGTAGTATTCGGCCAGGGGATAGCAATCAGCCCCAGCATTTT; D: -; size: -; J: TRBJ1-5; V: TRBV19